Listed here are 10 T cell receptor beta chains from one sample, sequenced in a study of vaccination and CD4 T cells after COVID-19. Each CDR3 protein gets one entry after TCRdb re-called the PCR reads with MiXCR. The table shows fewer than 25,000 distinct CDR3 sequences, with 50% to 65% occurring only once. The material sequenced was CD4+ T cells from blood, taken before SARS-CoV-2 vaccination. The source of these receptors is a human donor who had recovered from COVID-19.

The rearrangement joins TRBV30 to TRBJ2-1; TRBD2 aligns across 7 bases. V lost 2 bases and J lost 5; bases outside the gene matches: 9. There are 15 residues in the CDR3. Looked up from germline, CDR1 is GTSNPN and CDR2 is SVGIG (reference sequence). CDR3 region: CAWSRRASGNNEQFF. For the CDR3, the DNA is TGTGCCTGGAGTCGCAGGGCTAGCGGAAACAATGAGCAGTTCTTC.

The chain combines TRBV7-2 with TRBJ2-3; TRBD2 aligns across 7 bases. The CDR3 loop spans 17 amino acids. Germline V gene lookup returns CDR1 SGHTA and CDR2 FQGNSA. J was trimmed by 1 base and V by 5 bases; bases with no gene match: 12. CDR3 region: CASSPLGGGRGTDTQYF. The DNA for the CDR3 is TGTGCCAGCAGCCCCCTTGGGGGAGGGCGCGGCACAGATACGCAGTATTTT.

V and J are TRBV20-1 and TRBJ1-2; weak D call: TRBD1 (5 bases). With 0 bases removed from V and 5 bases from J, the gap between germline ends came to 16 bases. This CDR3 contains 15 residues. CDR1 and CDR2 from the germline V gene are DFQATT and SNEGSKA (reference sequence). The CDR3 sequence: CSARDGLRVEYGYTF. CDR3 in DNA: TGCAGTGCTAGAGATGGCCTCAGGGTTGAGTATGGCTACACCTTC.

This clonotype was found a few times. The chain combines TRBV7-8 with TRBJ2-5; D gene ambiguous. Trimming removed 3 bases at V and 2 bases at J, with 1 base between. The V gene's germline CDR1 is SGHVS and CDR2 FQNEAQ. The CDR3 is 11 residues long. CDR3 region: CASSFQETQYF. CDR3 in DNA: TGTGCCAGCAGCTTTCAAGAGACCCAGTACTTC. Full variable domain (missing parts from reference TRBV7-8 and TRBJ2-5): GAGVSQSPRYKVAKRGQDVALRCDPISGHVSLFWYQQALGQGPEFLTYFQNEAQLDKSGLPSDRFFAERPEGSVSTLKIQRTQQEDSAVYLCASSFQETQYFGPGTRLLVL.

The chain carries TRBV6-1 and TRBJ2-7; 7 positions match TRBD1. V lost 3 bases to trimming and J lost 4 bases; unmatched junction nucleotides: 3. CDR3 size: 13 residues. From germline, CDR1 is MNHNS and CDR2 SASEGT. CDR3 amino acids: CASSETGFYEQYF. DNA for the CDR3: TGTGCCAGCAGTGAGACAGGGTTTTACGAGCAGTACTTC.

The genes are TRBV28 and TRBJ1-2; 7 bases match TRBD1. Trimming at V came to 6 bases and at J to 8 bases, leaving 12 bases not matched to a gene. Germline loops: CDR1 MDHEN, CDR2 SYDVKM. The CDR3 is 14 residues long. The CDR3 DNA sequence: TGTGCCAGCAGGACCGGGACAGAGGGACAGGGCTACACCTTC. Protein: CASRTGTEGQGYTF.

The chain has TRBV4-3 and TRBJ1-2; D uncertain. The CDR3 covers 15 residues. CDR1 LGHNA and CDR2 YSLEER come from the germline V gene. V shed 0 bases and J shed 4 bases, with 12 bases lying between them. As DNA, the CDR3 is TGCGCCAGCAGCCAAGACGGACGGAACCTCTATGGCTACACCTTC. Translating gives CASSQDGRNLYGYTF.

The chain has TRBV27 and TRBJ2-3, with TRBD2 identical over 8 bases. The CDR3 consists of 16 residues. Germline loops: CDR1 MNHEY, CDR2 SMNVEV (reference sequence). V lost 4 bases, J lost 3 bases, and 9 bases stayed unmatched. The CDR3 reads CASSYWVAGGTDTQYF. The CDR3 coding sequence is TGTGCCAGCAGTTATTGGGTGGCGGGAGGAACAGATACGCAGTATTTT.

The rearrangement links TRBV11-2 to TRBJ2-3; 9 bases fit TRBD2. Germline-derived CDR1 and CDR2 are SGHAT and FQNNGV. The CDR3 loop spans 17 amino acids. Trimming at V came to 5 bases and at J to 8 bases, leaving 17 bases not matched to a gene. CDR3 protein: CASSPRSAGGIHGTQYF. The DNA of the CDR3 is TGTGCCAGCAGCCCGAGGTCCGCGGGAGGGATTCATGGTACGCAGTATTTT.

The rearrangement uses TRBV20-1 and TRBJ2-5, with D maybe TRBD2 (6 bases). Germline CDR1 is DFQATT and CDR2 is SNEGSKA (reference sequence). Trimming took off 0 bases at V and 4 bases at J, with 15 bases between the two ends. The CDR3 runs 15 residues. CDR3 in amino acids: CSARDGSDPGETQYF. Here the CDR3 DNA reads TGCAGTGCTAGAGACGGGAGCGATCCGGGAGAGACCCAGTACTTC.